Presented here are 21 T cell receptor beta chains from one specimen sequenced in a study of CD8+CD57+ T cells in acquired aplastic anemia. Genomic DNA acted as the template from which TCR beta VDJ combination and CDR3 sequence profiling were carried out. One entry per CDR3 protein, called by TCRdb with MiXCR from the reads. Altogether 150,000 to 200,000 distinct CDR3 sequences are present, 40% to 50% being singletons, with the ten largest covering around 1%. Patients picked for sequencing had shown CD8+CD57+ cell expansion detected by flow cytometry. The sequencing input was sorted CD4+, CD8+, or CD8+CD57+ T cells (not recorded which) from PBMCs. These receptors came from a human donor with aplastic anemia.

The V call is TRBV6-1, the J call TRBJ1-2; D is possibly TRBD1 (5 bases). V dropped 6 bases and J dropped 8 bases, with 25 bases sitting between them. This CDR3 has 16 amino acids. CDR1 MNHNS and CDR2 SASEGT come from the germline V gene. CDR3 protein: CASRSLLRGEYSGYTF. CDR3 DNA: TGTGCCAGCAGGTCACTCTTAAGGGGAGAGTACTCGGGCTACACCTTC.

The chain has TRBV9 and TRBJ1-1, with 7 bases fitting TRBD1. The junction had 4 bases not matched to a gene; V was cut back by 0 bases and J by 8 bases. The CDR3 has 13 residues. CDR1 and CDR2 from the germline V gene are SGDLS and YYNGEE. CDR3 amino acids: CASSVGPQGEAFF. The CDR3 bases are TGTGCCAGCAGCGTAGGACCACAGGGGGAAGCTTTCTTT.

This clonotype came up many times. The CDR3 region has the DNA TGTGCCAGCAGTATGGACTACGAGCAGTACTTC. It specifies CASSMDYEQYF. V gene TRBV7-2 combines with J gene TRBJ2-7; D ambiguous. Trimming stripped 6 bases from V and 3 bases from J, with 6 bases between. CDR1 and CDR2 from the germline V gene are SGHTA and FQGNSA. There are 11 residues in the CDR3. Based on the CDR3 plus reference TRBV7-2 and TRBJ2-7, the full variable domain is GAGVSQSPSNKVTEKGKDVELRCDPISGHTALYWYRQSLGQGLEFLIYFQGNSAPDKSGLPSDRFSAERTGGSVSTLTIQRTQQEDSAVYLCASSMDYEQYFGPGTRLTVT.

As for this clonotype: Since a much larger clone is just one base distant, this may be a read error. This chain connects TRBV4-2 to TRBJ2-1, with TRBD2 matching 8 bases. Germline V gene sequence: CDR1 LGHNA, CDR2 YNFKEQ. V shed 6 bases, J shed 4 bases, and the junction held 8 bases outside the gene matches. This CDR3 comprises 15 residues. CDR3 nucleotide sequence: TGTGCCAGCAGGGCCGGACTAGCAAGTTACAATGAGCAGTTCTTC. Translating gives CASRAGLASYNEQFF.

This clonotype was picked up many times. The J gene is TRBJ2-2, the V gene TRBV4-3; D not certain. Germline CDR1 LGHNA, CDR2 YSLEER. The CDR3 extends over 18 amino acids. The V end was cut by 0 bases, the J end by 0 bases, with 14 bases between. This chain's CDR3 is CASSQEFRADANTGELFF. The CDR3 bases are TGCGCCAGCAGCCAAGAATTTAGGGCAGACGCGAACACCGGGGAGCTGTTTTTT.

The chain joins TRBV28 to TRBJ2-2; D call uncertain. CDR1 and CDR2 from the germline V gene are MDHEN and SYDVKM. CDR3 length: 14 amino acids. Trimming removed 1 base at V and 7 bases at J, with 10 bases between. CDR3 loop: CASSLLEPSGELFF. CDR3 in DNA: TGTGCCAGCAGTTTATTAGAGCCCAGCGGGGAGCTGTTTTTT.

As regards this clonotype: A much larger clone differs from this one at a single base, so this may be a read error. This chain connects TRBV5-4 to TRBJ1-2; D gene unclear. CDR1 and CDR2 from the germline V gene are SGHNT and YYREEE (reference sequence). The CDR3 length is 13 residues. Written as DNA, the CDR3 is TGTGCCAGCAGCTTGGGTTTTAACTATGACTACACCTTC. It codes for CASSLGFNYDYTF.

Ten or more counts support this clonotype. The chain couples TRBV7-8 to TRBJ1-5; D is perhaps TRBD1 (5 bases). Germline V gene lookup returns CDR1 SGHVS and CDR2 FQNEAQ. V shed 7 bases and J shed 3 bases, with 13 bases lying between them. The CDR3 runs 14 residues. The CDR3 here is CASNPGQANQPQHF. The CDR3 nucleotides read TGTGCCAGCAACCCGGGGCAGGCCAATCAGCCCCAGCATTTT.

The chain couples TRBV19 to TRBJ2-7; 9 nucleotides line up with TRBD1. There are 16 residues in the CDR3. The V segment lost 6 bases and the J segment 3 bases; nucleotides outside the gene matches: 12. The germline V gene has CDR1 LNHDA and CDR2 SQIVND (reference sequence). The CDR3 sequence: CASSDSRGTGNYEQYF. As DNA, the CDR3 is TGTGCCAGTAGCGATAGCCGGGGGACAGGGAACTACGAGCAGTACTTC.

This clonotype was seen many times. The CDR3 protein is CASSLVARPGQGIYEQYF. CDR3 nucleotides: TGTGCCAGCAGCTTAGTTGCCCGCCCGGGACAGGGTATCTACGAGCAGTACTTC. The chain has TRBV11-2 and TRBJ2-7; TRBD1 matches at 9 bases. J lost 3 bases, V lost 1 base, and 13 bases had no gene match. The length of the CDR3 is 18 residues. In germline, CDR1 is SGHAT, CDR2 FQNNGV. Full variable domain (remainder filled in from reference TRBV11-2 and TRBJ2-7): EAGVAQSPRYKIIEKRQSVAFWCNPISGHATLYWYQQILGQGPKLLIQFQNNGVVDDSQLPKDRFSAERLKGVDSTLKIQPAKLEDSAVYLCASSLVARPGQGIYEQYFGPGTRLTVT.

CDR3 amino acids: CASSSPRVGTEAFF. DNA of the CDR3: TGTGCCAGCAGCTCGCCACGGGTGGGCACTGAAGCTTTCTTT. The V call is TRBV11-3, the J call TRBJ1-1; D gene unclear. The V gene's germline CDR1 is SGHNT and CDR2 YENEEA. The CDR3 spans 14 residues. Trimming left V 4 bases short and J 4 bases short, with 13 bases between.

This clonotype was recorded a few times. V usage is TRBV19 and J usage is TRBJ2-1; no reliable D call. The germline CDR1 and CDR2 sequences are LNHDA and SQIVND (reference sequence). CDR3 length equals 13 residues. Deletions cut 5 bases from V and 4 bases from J, with 9 bases between. The CDR3 DNA follows: TGTGCCAGTAGTGTTGGAGCTTACAATGAGCAGTTCTTC. Protein: CASSVGAYNEQFF. The full variable domain, with the rest looked up from reference TRBV19 and TRBJ2-1, is DGGITQSPKYLFRKEGQNVTLSCEQNLNHDAMYWYRQDPGQGLRLIYYSQIVNDFQKGDIAEGYSVSREKKESFPLTVTSAQKNPTAFYLCASSVGAYNEQFFGPGTRLTVL.

The chain recombines TRBV2 with TRBJ2-3, with 7 bases fitting TRBD1. The germline CDR1 and CDR2 sequences are SNHLY and FYNNEI. This CDR3 is built from 13 residues. J gave up 11 bases and V 6 bases, and 11 bases lay outside the gene matches. The CDR3: CASRQGYYNEQYF. CDR3 DNA: TGTGCCAGCAGACAGGGGTACTACAATGAGCAGTATTTT.

To note about this clonotype: This may arise from a read error, as a much more abundant clone is one base away. The V call is TRBV5-1, the J call TRBJ1-1, with a weak D call TRBD1 (5 bases). The CDR3 is 15 residues long. The germline V gene encodes CDR1 SGHRS and CDR2 YFSETQ. CDR3: CSSSLADVRGVEAFF. DNA for the CDR3: TGCTCCAGCAGCTTGGCCGACGTTCGGGGGGTTGAAGCTTTCTTT.

The chain recombines TRBV29-1 with TRBJ1-2; 8 bases are shared with TRBD1. The V segment lost 1 base and the J segment 5 bases; nucleotides outside the gene matches: 3. The CDR3 is made up of 13 amino acids. Germline CDR1 and CDR2: SQVTM and ANQGSEA. CDR3 residues: CSVEAGTGYGYTF. In DNA, the CDR3 is TGCAGCGTTGAAGCGGGGACAGGTTATGGCTACACCTTC. The full variable domain, rest sourced from reference TRBV29-1 and TRBJ1-2, is SAVISQKPSRDICQRGTSLTIQCQVDSQVTMMFWYRQQPGQSLTLIATANQGSEATYESGFVIDKFPISRPNLTFSTLTVSNMSPEDSSIYLCSVEAGTGYGYTFGSGTRLTVV.

This chain joins TRBV7-8 and TRBJ1-5; D is uncertain. V was shortened by 2 bases and J by 6 bases, with 5 bases between the two germline ends. The V gene's germline CDR1 is SGHVS and CDR2 FQNEAQ. The CDR3 contains 12 residues. The CDR3 is CASSLYSQPQHF. CDR3 in DNA: TGTGCCAGCAGCTTATACAGTCAGCCCCAGCATTTT.

This clonotype has ten or more counts. The gene calls are TRBV7-8 and TRBJ2-5; D is undetermined. With 1 base removed from V and 5 bases from J, the gap between germline ends came to 5 bases. The CDR3 covers 12 residues. Germline lookup yields CDR1 SGHVS and CDR2 FQNEAQ. CDR3 loop: CASSLVPETQYF. The CDR3 DNA reads as TGTGCCAGCAGCTTAGTGCCGGAGACCCAGTACTTC. Supplemented by reference TRBV7-8 and TRBJ2-5, the full variable domain reads GAGVSQSPRYKVAKRGQDVALRCDPISGHVSLFWYQQALGQGPEFLTYFQNEAQLDKSGLPSDRFFAERPEGSVSTLKIQRTQQEDSAVYLCASSLVPETQYFGPGTRLLVL.

The chain couples TRBV19 to TRBJ1-1; D unclear. Trimming pared 5 bases from V and 0 bases from J, leaving 13 bases between. Germline V gene data show CDR1 as LNHDA and CDR2 as SQIVND (reference sequence). The CDR3 loop spans 15 amino acids. The DNA for the CDR3 is TGTGCCAGTAGTCCGAGAGGACGCCTGAACACTGAAGCTTTCTTT. It is translated as CASSPRGRLNTEAFF.

V gene TRBV6-4 combines with J gene TRBJ2-2, with D maybe TRBD2 (6 bases). The CDR3 extends over 15 amino acids. Deletions cut 3 bases from V and 1 base from J, with 9 bases between. Germline V CDR1 and CDR2: MRHNA, SNTAGT. CDR3 DNA sequence: TGTGCCAGCAGTGAACGACTAGAGAACACCGGGGAGCTGTTTTTT. The encoded protein is CASSERLENTGELFF.

The V call is TRBV6-1, the J call TRBJ2-7; TRBD1 aligns across 9 bases. With V trimmed by 2 bases and J by 4 bases, 3 bases remained unmatched. CDR3 length: 14 residues. CDR1 is MNHNS, CDR2 SASEGT, per germline. The CDR3 sequence is CASSETGQGYEQYF. CDR3 sequence (DNA): TGTGCCAGCAGTGAAACTGGACAGGGGTACGAGCAGTACTTC.

The rearrangement uses TRBV5-1 and TRBJ2-6; 7 nucleotides line up with TRBD1. This CDR3 has 17 residues. V lost 3 bases and J lost 0; bases outside the gene matches: 6. Germline loops: CDR1 SGHRS, CDR2 YFSETQ. The CDR3 region has the DNA TGCGCCAGCAGCTCGACAGGGTTAGGCTCTGGGGCCAACGTCCTGACTTTC. Residues: CASSSTGLGSGANVLTF.